One TCR beta chain is described in this entry. Per the study methods: Amplification of reference gene primers was used by the study to estimate nucleated cell counts. The data were produced by immunoSEQ multiplex PCR, yet TCRdb's version contains in-frame clones alone and is incomplete. The V and J calls and clone size come from that table; D and trimming were worked out from the DNA. The table records tens of thousands of clones, about 80% of them present only once. This record belongs to a study of blood T cell repertoires in COVID-19. V shed 10 bases and J shed 0 bases, with 16 bases lying between them. Germline assignment: CDR1 LNHDA and CDR2 SQIVND (reference sequence). This CDR3 comprises 15 residues. Seattle cases were enrolled at active infection and followed longitudinally.

Sequencing was done on a sample of peripheral blood. This TCR came from a man between 45 and 60 years old with COVID-19, enrolled during active disease. The rearrangement links TRBV19 to TRBJ1-3; D is possibly TRBD1 (6 bases). CDR3 in amino acids: CATRRGPISGNTIYF. The CDR3 bases are TGTGCCACCCGCAGGGGCCCAATCTCTGGAAACACCATATATTTT.